The T cell receptor beta chain under discussion was sequenced for a study of blood T cell repertoires in COVID-19. Study information: Sites across the United States, Italy and Spain contributed samples from acute and convalescent COVID-19.

CDR1 and CDR2 from the germline V gene are KGHSH and LQKENI. V was clipped by 3 bases and J by 6 bases, with 11 bases between them. The CDR3 is 13 amino acids. In the source study's methods: Scientists estimated how many nucleated cells there were by amplifying reference gene primers. The data were produced by immunoSEQ multiplex PCR, yet TCRdb's version contains in-frame clones alone and is incomplete. D and trimming were read from the DNA, whereas the V and J calls and clone size are those reported in that table. The sample holds over 300,000 clones; under 90% are singletons and the top ten take about 10%.

The J gene is TRBJ1-1, the V gene TRBV18; D might be TRBD1 (5 bases). This TCR was sampled from a woman under 30 who had recovered from COVID-19. The sample was PBMCs or T cells enriched from blood (not recorded which). The CDR3 here is CASSPLQDAEAFF. As DNA, the CDR3 is TGTGCCAGCTCACCCTTACAGGACGCTGAAGCTTTCTTT.